This TCR beta chain appears in the sequencing data of a study of blood T cell repertoires in COVID-19. For the study at large: COVID-19 samples, acute and convalescent, were from the United States, Italy and Spain. PBMCs, B-cell-depleted T cells, or T cells provided the cDNA or gDNA that made up the material.

The CDR3 is 11 residues long. CDR1 DFQATT and CDR2 SNEGSKA come from the germline V gene (reference sequence). Between the trimmed V and J ends, which lost 3 bases and 16 bases, there was a span of 16 bases. Sequencing was performed with immunoSEQ multiplex PCR; in TCRdb, only in-frame clones are kept and a portion is missing. The profile shows about 150,000 clones, over 65% of them singletons. The chain is built from TRBV20-1 and TRBJ2-1; the D gene is possibly TRBD1 (6 bases). Sequenced: peripheral blood. This clonotype was obtained from a man aged 65-85 years with acute or convalescent COVID-19. The CDR3 is CSASAGTLAFF. CDR3 sequence (DNA): TGCAGTGCTAGCGCCGGGACATTGGCTTTCTTC.